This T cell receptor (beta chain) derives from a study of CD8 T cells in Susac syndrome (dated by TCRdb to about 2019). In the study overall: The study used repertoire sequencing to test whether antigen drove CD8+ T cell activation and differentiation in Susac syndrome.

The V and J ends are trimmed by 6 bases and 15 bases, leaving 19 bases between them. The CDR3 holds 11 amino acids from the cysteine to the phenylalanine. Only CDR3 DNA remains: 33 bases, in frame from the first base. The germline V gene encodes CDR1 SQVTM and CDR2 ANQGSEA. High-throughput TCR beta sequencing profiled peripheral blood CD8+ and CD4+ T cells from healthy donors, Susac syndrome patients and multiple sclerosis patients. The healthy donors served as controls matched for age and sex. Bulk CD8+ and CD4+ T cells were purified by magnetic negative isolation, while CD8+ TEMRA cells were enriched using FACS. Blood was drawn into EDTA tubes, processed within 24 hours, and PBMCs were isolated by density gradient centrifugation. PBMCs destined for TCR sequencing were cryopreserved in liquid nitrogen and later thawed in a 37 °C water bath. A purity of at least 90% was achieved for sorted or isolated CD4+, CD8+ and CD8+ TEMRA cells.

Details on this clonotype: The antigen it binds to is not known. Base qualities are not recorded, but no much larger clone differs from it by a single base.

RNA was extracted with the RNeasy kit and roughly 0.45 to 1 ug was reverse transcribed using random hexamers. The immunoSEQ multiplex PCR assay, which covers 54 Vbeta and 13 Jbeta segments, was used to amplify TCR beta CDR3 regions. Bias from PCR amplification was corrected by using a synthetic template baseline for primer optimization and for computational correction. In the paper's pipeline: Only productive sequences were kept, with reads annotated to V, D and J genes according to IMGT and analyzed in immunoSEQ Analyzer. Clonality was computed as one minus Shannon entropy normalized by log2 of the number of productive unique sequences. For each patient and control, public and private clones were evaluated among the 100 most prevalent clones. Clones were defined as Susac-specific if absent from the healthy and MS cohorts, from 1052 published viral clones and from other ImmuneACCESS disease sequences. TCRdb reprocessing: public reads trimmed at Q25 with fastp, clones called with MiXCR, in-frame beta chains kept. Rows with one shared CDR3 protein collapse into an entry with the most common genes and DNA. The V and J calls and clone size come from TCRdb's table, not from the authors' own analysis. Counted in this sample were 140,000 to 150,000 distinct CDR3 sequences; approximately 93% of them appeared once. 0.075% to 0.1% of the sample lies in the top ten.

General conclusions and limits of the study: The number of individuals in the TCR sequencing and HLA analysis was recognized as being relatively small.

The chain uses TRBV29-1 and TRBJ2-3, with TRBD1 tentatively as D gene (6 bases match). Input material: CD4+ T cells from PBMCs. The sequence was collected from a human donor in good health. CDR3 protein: CSVAGQSFPYF. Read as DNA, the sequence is TGCAGCGTCGCCGGACAGAGTTTCCCCTATTTT.